Listed here are 2 T cell receptor beta chains from one sample, sequenced in a study of human T cells and chemical hapten exposure. TCRdb used MiXCR to reprocess the RACE reads, holding one entry per CDR3 protein. Here the sample spans roughly 180,000 distinct CDR3 sequences, 20% to 25% being singletons. The time point here: patch test 1, 2 weeks after DPC sensitization. Treatment defined: therapeutic diphenylcyclopropenone sensitization with weekly scalp DPC. Sequencing was performed on whole blood, taken in connection with sensitization to the hapten diphenylcyclopropenone (DPC). The receptors originated from a woman aged 50 to 65 with alopecia areata. Some clones in this sample may be carry-over from other donors' samples.

V gene TRBV20-1 combines with J gene TRBJ2-7, with D perhaps matching TRBD2 (6 bases). This CDR3 has 12 amino acids. Looked up from germline, CDR1 is DFQATT and CDR2 is SNEGSKA (reference sequence). Trimming removed 6 bases at V and 4 bases at J, with 13 bases between. In DNA form, the CDR3 reads TGCAGTGCAGTGGGCGGGGTATACGAGCAGTACTTC. Amino acids: CSAVGGVYEQYF.

This chain joins TRBV3-1 and TRBJ1-1; tentative D call: TRBD1 (5 bases). V lost 3 bases, J lost 1 base, and 15 bases lay in between. CDR1 LGHDT and CDR2 YNNKEL come from the germline V gene (reference sequence). The length of the CDR3 is 16 residues. For the CDR3, the DNA is TGTGCCAGCAGCCATCACGCTGGGACGGGGAACACTGAAGCTTTCTTT. As protein: CASSHHAGTGNTEAFF.